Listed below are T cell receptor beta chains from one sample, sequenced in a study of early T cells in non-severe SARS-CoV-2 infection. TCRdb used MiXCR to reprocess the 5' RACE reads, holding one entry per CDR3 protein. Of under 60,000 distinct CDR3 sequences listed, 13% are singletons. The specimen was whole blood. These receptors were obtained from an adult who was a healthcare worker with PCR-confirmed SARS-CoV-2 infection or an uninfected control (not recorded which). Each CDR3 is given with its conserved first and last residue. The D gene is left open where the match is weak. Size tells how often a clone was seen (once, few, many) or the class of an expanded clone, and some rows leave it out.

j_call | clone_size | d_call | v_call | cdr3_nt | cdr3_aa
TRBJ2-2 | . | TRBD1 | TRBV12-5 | TGTGCTAGTGGTTTGGTAAAGACAGGGGAACACACCGGGGAGCTGTTTTTT | CASGLVKTGEHTGELFF
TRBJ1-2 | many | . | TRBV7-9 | TGTGCCAGCAGCTTAGGATCGATCCCTTCCGACTATGGCTACACCTTC | CASSLGSIPSDYGYTF
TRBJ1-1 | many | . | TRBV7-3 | TGTGCCAGCAGCTTTGCCCCGACAGTTGAAGCTTTCTTT | CASSFAPTVEAFF
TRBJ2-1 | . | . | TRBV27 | TGTGCCAGCAGTGACCAAGGCTCCTACAATGAGCAGTTCTTC | CASSDQGSYNEQFF
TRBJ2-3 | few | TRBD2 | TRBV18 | TGTGCCAGCTCACCCGCTAGCGGGAGCACAGATACGCAGTATTTT | CASSPASGSTDTQYF
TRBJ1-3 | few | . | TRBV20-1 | TGCAGTGCTAGTGAGGGTAACTCTGGAAACACCATATATTTT | CSASEGNSGNTIYF
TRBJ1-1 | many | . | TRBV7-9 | TGTGCCAGCAGCTTGGGGGACCTCATGAACACTGAAGCTTTCTTT | CASSLGDLMNTEAFF
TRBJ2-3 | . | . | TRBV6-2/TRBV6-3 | TGTGCCAGCAGTTTTGTAGCCACGGAAGATACGCAGTATTTT | CASSFVATEDTQYF
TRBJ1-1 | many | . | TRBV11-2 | TGTGCCAGCAGCTTACAGCCGATGAACACTGAAGCTTTCTTT | CASSLQPMNTEAFF
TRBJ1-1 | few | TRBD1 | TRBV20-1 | TGCAGTGCTAGCAGGGGGCTTGGAACTGAAGCTTTCTTT | CSASRGLGTEAFF
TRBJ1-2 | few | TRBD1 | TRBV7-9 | TGTGCCAGCAGCTCAAGGGGGCCAGGGTATGGCTACACCTTC | CASSSRGPGYGYTF
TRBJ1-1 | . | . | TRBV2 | TGTGCCAGCAGTATGGACTCCCTACCAGGAGCTTTCTTT | CASSMDSLPGAFF
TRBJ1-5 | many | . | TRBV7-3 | TGTGCCAGCAGCTTAGGGCCCGGTACCATGCAGCAGCCCCAGCATTTT | CASSLGPGTMQQPQHF
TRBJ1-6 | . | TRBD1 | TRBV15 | TGTGCCACCAGCAGAGGTCAAGACAGGGTCTATTCACCCCTCCACTTT | CATSRGQDRVYSPLHF
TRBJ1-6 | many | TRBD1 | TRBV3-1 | TGTGCCAGCAGCCCCGGGACAGGGGCCGTCCACTTT | CASSPGTGAVHF
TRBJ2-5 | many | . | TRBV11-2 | TGTGCCAGCAGCTTAGGGACAGTAGATGGGACCCAGTACTTC | CASSLGTVDGTQYF
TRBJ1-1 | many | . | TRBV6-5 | TGTGCCAGCGGGGGACGAAACACTGAAGCTTTCTTT | CASGGRNTEAFF
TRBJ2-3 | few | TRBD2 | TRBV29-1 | TGCAGCGCCCGTCGGTCCAGCGGGAACACAGATACGCAGTATTTT | CSARRSSGNTDTQYF
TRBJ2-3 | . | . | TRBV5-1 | TGCGCCAGCAGCTTTGTGGGAACAGAGACGCAGTATTTT | CASSFVGTETQYF
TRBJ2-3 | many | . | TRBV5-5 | TGTGCCAGCAGCTTCCCGGGGCACCAGTATTTT | CASSFPGHQYF
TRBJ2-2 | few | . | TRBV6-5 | TGTGCCAGCAGTTACTCGTACGATCACTGGAGCACCGGGGAGCTGTTTTTT | CASSYSYDHWSTGELFF
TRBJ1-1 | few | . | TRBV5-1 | TGCGCCAGCAGCTTGGCGACCCCGAACACTGAAGCTTTCTTT | CASSLATPNTEAFF
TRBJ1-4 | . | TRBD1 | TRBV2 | TGTGCCAGCAGCGAACAGGGACAGAGCAATGAAAAACTGTTTTTT | CASSEQGQSNEKLFF
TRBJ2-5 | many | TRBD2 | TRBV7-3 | TGTGCCAGCAGCTTAGGGACTAGCGGGGGCCAAGAGACCCAGTACTTC | CASSLGTSGGQETQYF
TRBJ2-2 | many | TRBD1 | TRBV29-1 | TGCAGCGCCATCCCTGTAGGGGGCATGAACACCGGGGAGCTGTTTTTT | CSAIPVGGMNTGELFF
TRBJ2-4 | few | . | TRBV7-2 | TGTGCCAGCAGCTCCGGCGGGGGCCTAACAACAAACATTCAGTACTTC | CASSSGGGLTTNIQYF
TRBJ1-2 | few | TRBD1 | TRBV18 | TGTGCCAGCTCACCACTGGGACAGGGGAACTATGGCTACACCTTC | CASSPLGQGNYGYTF
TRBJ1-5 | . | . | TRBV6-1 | TGTGCCAGCAGTGTATTCAGCGGCAAGGGCAGTCAGCCCCAGCATTTT | CASSVFSGKGSQPQHF
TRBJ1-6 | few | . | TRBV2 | TGTGCCAGCACCCTCAGGGCAGGATTGGATTCACCCCTCCACTTT | CASTLRAGLDSPLHF
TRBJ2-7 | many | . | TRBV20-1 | TGCAGTGCAACGACAGCCAACTCCTACGAGCAGTACTTC | CSATTANSYEQYF
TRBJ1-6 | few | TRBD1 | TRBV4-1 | TGCGCCAGCAGCGGCGGACAGGGGACTTCACCCCTCCACTTT | CASSGGQGTSPLHF
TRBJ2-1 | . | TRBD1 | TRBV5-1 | TGCGCCAGCAGCTTGGCCCACAGGGACAGGGCTAATGAGCAGTTCTTC | CASSLAHRDRANEQFF
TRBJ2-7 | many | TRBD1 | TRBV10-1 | TGCGCCAGCAGTGAGTCGAGGGCAGGGGGCTACGAGCAGTACTTC | CASSESRAGGYEQYF
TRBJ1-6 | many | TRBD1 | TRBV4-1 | TGCGCCAGCAGCCACATTGCGAAAGGGACAGGAGGAAGGGCACCCCTCCACTTT | CASSHIAKGTGGRAPLHF
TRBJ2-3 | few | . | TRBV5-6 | TGTGCCAGCAGCTTGGGACACGGGGATGACGATACGCAGTATTTT | CASSLGHGDDDTQYF
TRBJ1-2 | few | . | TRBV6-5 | TGTGCCAGCAGCCAGGACCGGCTCTATGGCTACACCTTC | CASSQDRLYGYTF
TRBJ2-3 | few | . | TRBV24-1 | TGTGTCACCAGTGATTTCACAGGAGTGATGGGAGGTACGCAGTATTTT | CVTSDFTGVMGGTQYF
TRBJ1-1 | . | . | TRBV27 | TGTGCCAGCAGCAAAAAGACCTACCCAAACACTGAAGCTTTCTTT | CASSKKTYPNTEAFF
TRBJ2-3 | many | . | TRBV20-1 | TGCAGTGCTTGGACTCCCCCCCGCACAGATACGCAGTATTTT | CSAWTPPRTDTQYF
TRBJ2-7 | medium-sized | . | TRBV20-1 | TGCAGTGCTAGTCCGAGGCCAGGGAGCTCCTACGAGCAGTACTTC | CSASPRPGSSYEQYF
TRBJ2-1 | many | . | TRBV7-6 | TGTGCCAGCAGCCCCCCCAACCCCACTGGCTGGAATGAGCAGTTCTTC | CASSPPNPTGWNEQFF
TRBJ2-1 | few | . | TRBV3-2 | TGTGCCAGCAGCCCCGAACGCCCCGGACTAGCGACGGATGAGCAGTTCTTC | CASSPERPGLATDEQFF
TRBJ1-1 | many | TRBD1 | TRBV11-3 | TGTGCCAGCAGCTTACCCTACAGGGGGTACACTGAAGCTTTCTTT | CASSLPYRGYTEAFF
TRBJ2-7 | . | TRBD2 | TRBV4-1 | TGCGCCAGCAGCCGCGGACTAGCGGGGGGTCCCCCCTACGAGCAGTACTTC | CASSRGLAGGPPYEQYF
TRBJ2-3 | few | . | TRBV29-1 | TGCAGCGTTGCGGAGGGTGCAGATACGCAGTATTTT | CSVAEGADTQYF
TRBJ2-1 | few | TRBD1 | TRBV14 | TGTGCCAGCAGCTTCTGGACAGGGCATGGGGATGAGCAGTTCTTC | CASSFWTGHGDEQFF
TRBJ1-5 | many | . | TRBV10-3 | TGTGCCATCAGCGTTGGACGGAGTAGCAATCAGCCCCAGCATTTT | CAISVGRSSNQPQHF
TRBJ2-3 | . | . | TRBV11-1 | TGTGCCAGCAGCTTACAGGAGCTAAGCACAGATACGCAGTATTTT | CASSLQELSTDTQYF
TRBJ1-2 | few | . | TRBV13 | TGTGCCAGCCCTACCGGGGGGATTGAGGGCTACACCTTC | CASPTGGIEGYTF
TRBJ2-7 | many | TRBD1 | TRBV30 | TGTGCCTGGAGTGTCGGGACAGGGCGCCTTCTACAGTACTTC | CAWSVGTGRLLQYF
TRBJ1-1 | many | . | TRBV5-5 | TGTGCCAGCAGCTCCCCAGGGACGGCTTTCTTT | CASSSPGTAFF
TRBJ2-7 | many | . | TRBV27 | TGTGCCAGCAGTGCCCGGACAGTCTCCTACGAGCAGTACTTC | CASSARTVSYEQYF
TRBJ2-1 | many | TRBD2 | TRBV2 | TGTGCCAGCAGTCGGACTAGCGGGGGGTACTGGGAGCAGTTCTTC | CASSRTSGGYWEQFF
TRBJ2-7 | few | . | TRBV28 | TGTGCCAGCAGTGCCCCGGGCTACGAGCAGTACTTC | CASSAPGYEQYF
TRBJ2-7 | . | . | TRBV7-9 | TGTGCCAGCAGCTTACGTCCTTCGGGAGCTGCCTACGAGCAGTACTTC | CASSLRPSGAAYEQYF
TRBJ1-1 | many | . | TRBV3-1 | TGTGCCAGCAGCCAAGAAAGAGGGGTGGAAGCTTTCTTT | CASSQERGVEAFF
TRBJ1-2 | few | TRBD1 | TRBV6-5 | TGTGCCAGCAGTTACTCAAGCGGGACAGGGAGAAAGGGATATGGCTACACCTTC | CASSYSSGTGRKGYGYTF